The sequence of this T cell receptor (beta chain) was determined in a study of blood T cell repertoires in COVID-19. Study summary: Both acute and convalescent COVID-19 samples were obtained from the United States, Italy and Spain. T cells, B-cell-depleted T cells, or PBMCs supplied cDNA or gDNA.

Original handling: Amplification of reference gene primers provided the estimated nucleated cell counts. The protocol was immunoSEQ multiplex PCR, while the TCRdb copy is restricted to in-frame clones and leaves out a portion. V and J calls and clone size are those listed in that table; D and trimming were worked out from the DNA. The profile shows roughly 230,000 clones, approximately 88% of them singletons. V dropped 8 bases and J dropped 8 bases, with 18 bases sitting between them. The V gene's germline CDR1 is MNHEY and CDR2 SVGAGI. The CDR3 runs 13 residues. Sequenced input: peripheral blood. This TCR derives from a man in his forties with acute or convalescent COVID-19. The chain carries TRBV6-5 and TRBJ1-2; tentatively, D is TRBD1 (6 bases). The CDR3 loop is CASSPGGGGGYTF. CDR3 in DNA: TGTGCCAGCTCTCCGGGGGGCGGAGGAGGCTACACCTTC.